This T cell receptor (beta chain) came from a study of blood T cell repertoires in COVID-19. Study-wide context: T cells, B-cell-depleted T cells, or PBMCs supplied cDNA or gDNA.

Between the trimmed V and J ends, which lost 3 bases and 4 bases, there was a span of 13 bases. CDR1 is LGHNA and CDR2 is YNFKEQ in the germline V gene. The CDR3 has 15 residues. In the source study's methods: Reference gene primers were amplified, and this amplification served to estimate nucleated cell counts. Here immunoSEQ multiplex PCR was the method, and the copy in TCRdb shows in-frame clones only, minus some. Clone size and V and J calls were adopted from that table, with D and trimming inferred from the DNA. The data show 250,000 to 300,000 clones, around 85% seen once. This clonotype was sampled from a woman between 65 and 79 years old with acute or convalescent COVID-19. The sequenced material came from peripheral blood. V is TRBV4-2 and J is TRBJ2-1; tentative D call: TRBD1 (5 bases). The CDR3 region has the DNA TGTGCCAGCAGCCAGGATAGGGGCCCGTACAATGAGCAGTTCTTC. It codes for CASSQDRGPYNEQFF.